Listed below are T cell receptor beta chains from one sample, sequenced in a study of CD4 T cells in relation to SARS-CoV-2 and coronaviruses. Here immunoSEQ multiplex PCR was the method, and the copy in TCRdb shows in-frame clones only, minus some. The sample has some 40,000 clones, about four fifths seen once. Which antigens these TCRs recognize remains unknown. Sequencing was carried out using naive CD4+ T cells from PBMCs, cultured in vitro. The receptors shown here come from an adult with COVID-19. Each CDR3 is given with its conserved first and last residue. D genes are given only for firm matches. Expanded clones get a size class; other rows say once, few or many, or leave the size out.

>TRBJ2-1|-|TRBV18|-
CASSPLKEGFEQFF
TGTGCCAGCTCACCACTGAAAGAGGGGTTTGAGCAGTTCTTC
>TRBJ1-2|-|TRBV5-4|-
CASSLKKTAGGGYTF
TGTGCCAGCAGCTTAAAAAAGACTGCGGGTGGTGGCTACACCTTC
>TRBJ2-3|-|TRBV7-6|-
CASSVTGRAGTDTQYF
TGTGCCAGCAGCGTCACCGGCAGGGCAGGGACAGATACGCAGTATTTT
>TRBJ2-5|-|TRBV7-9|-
CASSSALVIQETQYF
TGTGCCAGCAGCTCCGCGCTAGTGATACAAGAGACCCAGTACTTC
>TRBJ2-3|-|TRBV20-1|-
CSSRYRDTQYF
TGCAGTTCCAGATACAGAGATACGCAGTATTTT
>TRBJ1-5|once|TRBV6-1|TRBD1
CASSDHVGQGVQPQHF
TGTGCCAGCAGTGACCATGTCGGACAGGGTGTCCAGCCCCAGCATTTT
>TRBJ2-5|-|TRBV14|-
CASSHGLQFQETQYF
TGTGCCAGCAGCCACGGTTTACAGTTCCAAGAGACCCAGTACTTC
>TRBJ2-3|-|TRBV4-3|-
CASSRASTDTQYF
TGCGCCAGCAGCCGCGCGAGCACAGATACGCAGTATTTT
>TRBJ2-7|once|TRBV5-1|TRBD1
CASSRDGTGYIEQYF
TGCGCCAGCAGCAGGGACGGGACAGGGTATATCGAGCAGTACTTC
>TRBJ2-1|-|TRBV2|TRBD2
CASSQTSGSSGEQFF
TGTGCCAGCAGTCAGACTAGCGGGAGTTCAGGTGAGCAGTTCTTC
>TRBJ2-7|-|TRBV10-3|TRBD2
CAITAGEHEQYF
TGTGCCATCACAGCGGGAGAACACGAGCAGTACTTC
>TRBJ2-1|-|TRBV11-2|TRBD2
CASSLGIAGGFSNEQFF
TGTGCCAGCAGCTTAGGGATAGCGGGAGGGTTTTCCAATGAGCAGTTCTTC
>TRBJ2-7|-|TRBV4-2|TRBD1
CASSQRPDRGNYEQYF
TGTGCCAGCAGCCAACGACCGGACAGGGGAAACTACGAGCAGTACTTC
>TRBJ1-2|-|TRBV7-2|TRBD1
CASRPSAGQGYGYTF
TGTGCCAGCAGACCTAGCGCAGGACAGGGGTATGGCTACACCTTC
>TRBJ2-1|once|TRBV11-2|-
CASSPASEFSYNEQFF
TGTGCCAGCAGCCCTGCCTCTGAGTTCTCCTACAATGAGCAGTTCTTC
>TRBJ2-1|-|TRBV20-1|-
CSASSGSSYNEQFF
TGCAGTGCCAGTTCCGGGAGCTCCTACAATGAGCAGTTCTTC
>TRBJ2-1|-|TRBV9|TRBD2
CASSAKSGSLNEQFF
TGTGCCAGCAGCGCGAAAAGCGGGAGTCTCAATGAGCAGTTCTTC
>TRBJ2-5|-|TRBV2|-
CASKGDGMETQYF
TGTGCCAGCAAAGGGGACGGGATGGAGACCCAGTACTTC
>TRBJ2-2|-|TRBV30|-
CAGPPSGRTTGELFF
TGTGCCGGCCCGCCGAGTGGGAGGACGACCGGGGAGCTGTTTTTT
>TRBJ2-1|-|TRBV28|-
CASTGGNEQFF
TGTGCCAGCACCGGTGGAAATGAGCAGTTCTTC
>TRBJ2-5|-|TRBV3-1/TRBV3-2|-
CASSQAVVGHETQYF
TGTGCCAGCAGCCAAGCCGTCGTGGGTCACGAGACCCAGTACTTC
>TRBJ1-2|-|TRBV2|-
CASTVADVPQAVYGYTF
TGTGCCAGCACGGTGGCCGACGTGCCCCAAGCCGTCTATGGCTACACCTTC
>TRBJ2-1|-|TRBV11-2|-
CASSLRARTTPNEQFF
TGTGCCAGCAGCTTAAGGGCGAGGACTACCCCCAATGAGCAGTTCTTC
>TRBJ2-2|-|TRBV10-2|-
CASTRAANTGELFF
TGCGCCAGCACCCGAGCTGCGAACACCGGGGAGCTGTTTTTT
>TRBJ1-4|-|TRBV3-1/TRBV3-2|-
CASSHFGATNEKLFF
TGTGCCAGCAGCCACTTCGGTGCAACTAATGAAAAACTGTTTTTT
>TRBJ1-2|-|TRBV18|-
CASSPGQSYGYTF
TGTGCCAGCTCACCTGGACAGAGCTATGGCTACACCTTC
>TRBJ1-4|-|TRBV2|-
CASKEGAANEKLFF
TGTGCCAGCAAGGAGGGTGCAGCTAATGAAAAACTGTTTTTT
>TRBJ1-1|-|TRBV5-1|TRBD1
CASSARTGRLREAFF
TGCGCCAGCAGCGCCCGGACAGGGAGGTTGCGTGAAGCTTTCTTT
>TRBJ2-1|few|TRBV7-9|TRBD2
CASSPTLAGGSNEQFF
TGTGCCAGCAGCCCAACACTAGCGGGAGGCTCCAATGAGCAGTTCTTC
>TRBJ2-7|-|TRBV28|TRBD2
CASKILAGGSEQYF
TGTGCCAGCAAAATACTAGCGGGAGGTTCCGAGCAGTACTTC
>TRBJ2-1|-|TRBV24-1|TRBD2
CATSDSTSGSYNEQFF
TGTGCCACCAGTGATTCAACTAGCGGCTCCTACAATGAGCAGTTCTTC
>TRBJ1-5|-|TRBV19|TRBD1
CASSPDRGYQPQHF
TGTGCCAGTAGCCCAGACAGGGGATATCAGCCCCAGCATTTT
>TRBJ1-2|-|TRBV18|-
CASSPTLSYTKSGAYGYTF
TGTGCCAGCTCACCAACACTCAGCTATACTAAATCGGGGGCCTATGGCTACACCTTC
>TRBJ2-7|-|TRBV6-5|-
CASSYRGLGYEQYF
TGTGCCAGCAGTTACCGGGGTCTTGGGTACGAGCAGTACTTC
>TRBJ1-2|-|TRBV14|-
CASSQDFASGRGYTF
TGTGCCAGCAGCCAAGATTTCGCGTCCGGACGTGGCTACACCTTC
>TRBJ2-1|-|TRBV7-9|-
CASSINLRRDVYNEQFF
TGTGCCAGCAGCATAAACCTTCGCCGGGACGTTTACAATGAGCAGTTCTTC
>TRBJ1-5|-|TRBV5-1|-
CASSPAAGYSNQPQHF
TGCGCCAGCAGCCCTGCCGCGGGATATAGCAATCAGCCCCAGCATTTT
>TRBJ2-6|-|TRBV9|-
CASSVDSGANVLTF
TGTGCCAGCAGCGTAGACTCTGGGGCCAACGTCCTGACTTTC
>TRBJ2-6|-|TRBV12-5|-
CASANSGANVLTF
TGTGCTAGTGCCAACTCTGGGGCCAACGTCCTGACTTTC
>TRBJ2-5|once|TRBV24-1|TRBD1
CATSDPSDRGGETQYF
TGTGCCACCAGTGATCCCTCCGACAGGGGCGGTGAGACCCAGTACTTC